This TCR beta chain was obtained from a study of graft-versus-host responses after intestinal transplantation. The wider study: Recipients uniformly received anti-thymocyte globulin induction, followed by tacrolimus and steroids for about three years. General study findings and limits: Marrow from the recipient contained GvH clones, some of which had appeared first in ileum or blood.

This clone appeared a single time. Its antigen is not identified. This CDR3 has 15 amino acids. Germline lookup yields CDR1 MDHEN and CDR2 SYDVKM. V gave up 6 bases and J gave up 5 bases; unmatched junction bases: 7. Using immunoSEQ multiplex PCR, the repertoire was profiled, and TCRdb retains in-frame clones only, with some absent. This table has some 70,000 clones, over 85% appearing once. After transplant, marrow was aspirated from the posterior iliac crest or elsewhere. The J gene is TRBJ2-5, the V gene TRBV28, with 12 bases fitting TRBD2. The receptor's source is a human patient who received an intestinal transplant, so some T cells may come from the graft donor. Here the sequenced sample was bone marrow, taken 700 to 750 days after intestinal transplantation. The CDR3 nucleotides read TGTGCCAGCAGATCTAGCGGGAGGGCGGTGGAGACCCAGTACTTC. Translating it yields CASRSSGRAVETQYF.